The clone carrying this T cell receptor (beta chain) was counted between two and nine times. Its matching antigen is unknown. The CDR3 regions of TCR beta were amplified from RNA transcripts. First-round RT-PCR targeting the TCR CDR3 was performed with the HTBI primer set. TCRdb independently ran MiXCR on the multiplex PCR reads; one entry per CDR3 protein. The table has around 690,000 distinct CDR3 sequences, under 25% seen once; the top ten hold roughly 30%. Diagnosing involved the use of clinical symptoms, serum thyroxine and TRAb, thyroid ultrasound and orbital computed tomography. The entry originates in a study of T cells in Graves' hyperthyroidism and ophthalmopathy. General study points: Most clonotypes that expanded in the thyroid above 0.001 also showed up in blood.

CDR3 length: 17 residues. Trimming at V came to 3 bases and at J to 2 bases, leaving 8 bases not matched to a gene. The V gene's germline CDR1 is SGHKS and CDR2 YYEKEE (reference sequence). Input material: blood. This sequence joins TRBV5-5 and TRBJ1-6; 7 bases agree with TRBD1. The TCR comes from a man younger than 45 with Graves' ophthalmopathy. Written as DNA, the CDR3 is TGTGCCAGCAGCTCGTGGGACAGCGAAACCTATAATTCACCCCTCCACTTT. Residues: CASSSWDSETYNSPLHF.